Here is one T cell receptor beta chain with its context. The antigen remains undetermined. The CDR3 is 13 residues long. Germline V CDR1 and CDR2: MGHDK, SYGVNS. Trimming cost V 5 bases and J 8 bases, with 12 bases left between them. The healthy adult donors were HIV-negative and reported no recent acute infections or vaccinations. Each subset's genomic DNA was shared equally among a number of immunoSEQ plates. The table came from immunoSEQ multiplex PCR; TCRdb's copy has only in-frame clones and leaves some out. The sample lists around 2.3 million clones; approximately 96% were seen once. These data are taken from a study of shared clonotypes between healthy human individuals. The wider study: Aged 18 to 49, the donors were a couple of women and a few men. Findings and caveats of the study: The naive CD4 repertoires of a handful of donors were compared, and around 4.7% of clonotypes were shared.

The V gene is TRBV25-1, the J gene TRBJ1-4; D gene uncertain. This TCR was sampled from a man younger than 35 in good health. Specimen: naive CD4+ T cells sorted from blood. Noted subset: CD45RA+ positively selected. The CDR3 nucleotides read TGTGCCAGCAGTTTCGGCCGAGGAGAAAAACTGTTTTTT. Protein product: CASSFGRGEKLFF. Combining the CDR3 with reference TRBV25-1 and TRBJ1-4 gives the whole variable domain EADIYQTPRYLVIGTGKKITLECSQTMGHDKMYWYQQDPGMELHLIHYSYGVNSTEKGDLSSESTVSRIRTEHFPLTLESARPSHTSQYLCASSFGRGEKLFFGSGTQLSVL.